A single sample gave rise to the 22 T cell receptor beta chains below, sequenced in a study of T cells after somatic rescue of genetic block. Sequencing used immunoSEQ multiplex PCR; TCRdb keeps in-frame clones, though not all of them. The repertoire holds about 88,000 clones, 85% to 90% seen once, with around 1.5% in the top ten. What was sequenced was peripheral blood mononuclear cells (PBMCs). The receptors derive from a woman aged 18-30 years.

The chain is built from TRBV4-2 and TRBJ2-3; D might be TRBD2 (6 bases). This CDR3 comprises 17 residues. Germline CDR1 is LGHNA and CDR2 is YNFKEQ. The V and J ends lost 2 bases and 1 base respectively, with 16 bases between them. The CDR3: CASSQTYGTGRTDTQYF. CDR3 DNA: TGTGCCAGCAGCCAAACCTATGGGACTGGACGCACAGATACGCAGTATTTT.

This clone has just one count. The V call is TRBV28, the J call TRBJ1-1; possibly TRBD1 for D (5 bases). Looked up from germline, CDR1 is MDHEN and CDR2 is SYDVKM. Trimming shortened V by 5 bases and J by 8 bases, and 18 bases separated the two germline ends. CDR3 length: 14 residues. CDR3 amino acids: CASSRILPGPEAFF. In DNA, the CDR3 is TGTGCCAGCAGTCGTATTTTGCCGGGGCCGGAAGCTTTCTTT.

Points on this clone: Other DNA sequences in the same sample also yield this CDR3. This sequence joins TRBV5-1 and TRBJ2-7; 7 bases match TRBD1. The CDR3 length is 12 residues. Unmatched junction bases numbered 5, after V lost 4 bases and J lost 7 bases. Germline V gene lookup returns CDR1 SGHRS and CDR2 YFSETQ. The CDR3 DNA reads TGCGCCAGCAGCCTACAGGGGCGGGAGCAGTACTTC. It specifies CASSLQGREQYF.

The chain employs TRBV6-1 and TRBJ1-5; D uncertain. The CDR3 totals 12 residues. Germline V gene lookup returns CDR1 MNHNS and CDR2 SASEGT. V was trimmed by 7 bases and J by 4 bases, leaving 8 bases between them. CDR3 sequence reads: CASKYTNQPQHF. Written as DNA, the CDR3 is TGTGCCAGCAAGTATACTAATCAGCCCCAGCATTTT.

The chain is built from TRBV19 and TRBJ1-2; D unclear. CDR1 and CDR2 (germline): LNHDA, SQIVND (reference sequence). The CDR3 contains 15 residues. V lost 5 bases, J lost 4 bases, and 17 bases lay in between. CDR3 sequence reads: CASSYSPGRGYGYTF. In DNA form, the CDR3 reads TGTGCCAGTAGTTATTCGCCGGGCCGAGGCTATGGCTACACCTTC.

To note about this clone: Within the sample, other DNA sequences also encode this same CDR3. V is TRBV7-9 and J is TRBJ1-1, with D maybe TRBD1 (5 bases). CDR3 length: 13 amino acids. CDR1 is SEHNR, CDR2 FQNEAQ, per germline (reference sequence). Trimming left V 7 bases short and J 3 bases short, with 12 bases between. CDR3 protein: CASIFGGDTEAFF. CDR3 DNA sequence: TGTGCCAGCATCTTCGGGGGTGACACTGAAGCTTTCTTT.

This clone was detected once. The rearrangement joins TRBV5-1 to TRBJ2-5; TRBD1 aligns across 7 bases. Germline CDR1 reads SGHRS; CDR2 reads YFSETQ. V lost 3 bases, J lost 5 bases, and 13 bases stayed unmatched. The CDR3 length is 16 residues. The CDR3 coding sequence is TGCGCCAGCAGCTACTTGGGGACAGCTTTAGGGGAGACCCAGTACTTC. It translates to CASSYLGTALGETQYF. The whole variable domain, filled in from reference TRBV5-1 and TRBJ2-5, reads KAGVTQTPRYLIKTRGQQVTLSCSPISGHRSVSWYQQTPGQGLQFLFEYFSETQRNKGNFPGRFSGRQFSNSRSEMNVSTLELGDSALYLCASSYLGTALGETQYFGPGTRLLVL.

V usage is TRBV28 and J usage is TRBJ2-7; TRBD1 matches 8 bases. The V gene end was trimmed by 6 bases and the J gene end by 2 bases; junction bases not matched to a gene: 9. The CDR3 totals 15 residues. Per germline, CDR1 MDHEN and CDR2 SYDVKM. DNA of the CDR3: TGTGCCAGCAGAGCACAGGGGGTCTTCCCCTACGAGCAGTACTTC. Translated, it gives CASRAQGVFPYEQYF.

This rearrangement joins TRBV9 to TRBJ1-1; D not resolved. This CDR3 spans 13 amino acids. CDR1 SGDLS and CDR2 YYNGEE come from the germline V gene. With 4 bases removed from V and 0 bases from J, the gap between germline ends came to 7 bases. The DNA of the CDR3 is TGTGCCAGCAGCCCCGGGGTGAACACTGAAGCTTTCTTT. It yields the protein CASSPGVNTEAFF. The full variable domain, its missing parts supplied by reference TRBV9 and TRBJ1-1, is DSGVTQTPKHLITATGQRVTLRCSPRSGDLSVYWYQQSLDQGLQFLIQYYNGEERAKGNILERFSAQQFPDLHSELNLSSLELGDSALYFCASSPGVNTEAFFGQGTRLTVV.

The chain employs TRBV11-2 and TRBJ2-1; the match to TRBD2 covers 7 bases. Unmatched junction bases numbered 10, after V lost 7 bases and J lost 4 bases. This CDR3 has 15 amino acids. Germline loops: CDR1 SGHAT, CDR2 FQNNGV. CDR3 residues: CASNHLGSGYNEQFF. CDR3 coding DNA: TGTGCCAGCAACCATTTAGGTAGCGGGTACAATGAGCAGTTCTTC.

The chain couples TRBV6-5 to TRBJ1-2; 8 bases are shared with TRBD1. CDR3 length equals 14 residues. V was clipped by 5 bases and J by 6 bases; unmatched bases: 8. The germline gives CDR1 MNHEY, CDR2 SVGAGI. The CDR3 is CASSILDRADGYTF. Written as DNA, the CDR3 is TGTGCCAGCAGTATCCTGGACAGGGCAGATGGCTACACCTTC.

The chain links TRBV6-6 to TRBJ1-1, with a tentative D call TRBD1 (6 bases). The CDR3 sequence is 15 residues long. From germline, CDR1 is MNHNY and CDR2 SVGAGI (reference sequence). V lost 7 bases to trimming and J lost 4 bases, with 19 bases between them. The CDR3 spells CASTPWEGESTEAFF. In nucleotides, the CDR3 is TGTGCCAGCACCCCCTGGGAGGGGGAGAGCACTGAAGCTTTCTTT.

J is TRBJ2-5 and V is TRBV5-1; D might be TRBD1 (6 bases). The closer fit of TRBJ2-7 to the DNA end suggests the J call may be wrong. This CDR3 region has 14 residues. Per the germline V gene, CDR1 is SGHRS and CDR2 is YFSETQ. The CDR3 loop reads CASSLSPDSYEQYF. DNA for the CDR3: TGCGCCAGCAGCCTCTCCCCGGACAGCTACGAGCAGTACTTC.

The genes are TRBV4-2 and TRBJ2-3; 7 bases line up with TRBD2. The germline gives CDR1 LGHNA, CDR2 YNFKEQ. J lost 3 bases, V lost 1 base, and 7 bases had no gene match. This CDR3 has 16 residues. CDR3 residues: CASSQARREWTDTQYF. The DNA for the CDR3 is TGTGCCAGCAGCCAAGCGCGGCGGGAGTGGACAGATACGCAGTATTTT.

This chain uses TRBV5-1 with TRBJ2-1, with 11 nucleotides matching TRBD1. The V segment lost 4 bases and the J segment 9 bases; nucleotides outside the gene matches: 9. This CDR3 has 15 residues. CDR1 and CDR2 from the germline V gene are SGHRS and YFSETQ. The CDR3: CASSNSRTGGTEQFF. The CDR3 nucleotides are TGCGCCAGCAGCAACTCAAGGACAGGGGGCACTGAGCAGTTCTTC.

The rearrangement joins TRBV14 to TRBJ2-1; perhaps TRBD2 as D (6 bases). CDR3 length: 13 amino acids. In germline, CDR1 is SGHDN, CDR2 FVKESK. V lost 3 bases and J 6 bases, leaving 9 bases between the germline ends. The CDR3 is CASSHNGGNEQFF. CDR3 nucleotides: TGTGCCAGCAGCCACAACGGGGGCAATGAGCAGTTCTTC. The full variable domain, rest sourced from reference TRBV14 and TRBJ2-1, is EAGVTQFPSHSVIEKGQTVTLRCDPISGHDNLYWYRRVMGKEIKFLLHFVKESKQDESGMPNNRFLAERTGGTYSTLKVQPAELEDSGVYFCASSHNGGNEQFFGPGTRLTVL.

This sequence joins TRBV30 and TRBJ1-6, with TRBD1 as a possible D gene (6 bases). Germline V CDR1 and CDR2: GTSNPN, SVGIG (reference sequence). With 3 bases removed from V and 2 bases from J, the gap between germline ends came to 14 bases. The CDR3 is 16 residues long. The CDR3 sequence: CAWRQTGTAYNSPLHF. CDR3 nucleotides: TGTGCCTGGAGGCAAACAGGGACGGCCTATAATTCACCCCTCCACTTT. Supplemented by reference TRBV30 and TRBJ1-6, the full variable domain reads SQTIHQWPATLVQPVGSPLSLECTVEGTSNPNLYWYRQAAGRGLQLLFYSVGIGQISSEVPQNLSASRPQDRQFILSSKKLLLSDSGFYLCAWRQTGTAYNSPLHFGNGTRLTVT.

This clone was seen only a few times. The rearrangement joins TRBV6-1 to TRBJ2-7, with a weak D call TRBD2 (6 bases). The V gene's germline CDR1 is MNHNS and CDR2 SASEGT. V lost 0 bases and J lost 0, with 9 bases in between. The length of the CDR3 is 15 residues. This CDR3 reads CASSEADGSSYEQYF. The CDR3 bases are TGTGCCAGCAGTGAAGCCGACGGGAGCTCCTACGAGCAGTACTTC.

V and J are TRBV5-6 and TRBJ2-7, with D possibly TRBD2 on 5 matching bases. Between the trimmed V and J ends, which lost 4 bases and 0 bases, there was a span of 17 bases. The V gene's germline CDR1 is SGHDT and CDR2 YYEEEE. The CDR3 runs 16 residues. Here the CDR3 DNA reads TGTGCCAGCAGCCCCGAGGCTAGCCGGGTCTCCTACGAGCAGTACTTC. It translates to CASSPEASRVSYEQYF.

The V call is TRBV15, the J call TRBJ2-1; no definite D call. This CDR3 region has 12 residues. Germline CDR1 LNHNV, CDR2 YYDKDF (reference sequence). V was cut by 3 bases and J by 9 bases, with 9 bases left in between. The chain's CDR3 is CATSRAGGEQFF. Here the CDR3 DNA reads TGTGCCACCAGCAGGGCTGGCGGTGAGCAGTTCTTC.

The chain recombines TRBV27 with TRBJ1-5; D is perhaps TRBD1 (6 bases). This CDR3 region has 16 residues. The V gene's germline CDR1 is MNHEY and CDR2 SMNVEV (reference sequence). Between the trimmed V and J ends, which lost 5 bases and 1 base, there was a span of 15 bases. CDR3 bases: TGTGCCAGCAGTCCTCTCGGACAGCCGAGCAATCAGCCCCAGCATTTT. This encodes CASSPLGQPSNQPQHF.

The J gene is TRBJ2-1, the V gene TRBV27, with D tentatively TRBD2 (5 bases). Trimming pared 7 bases from V and 9 bases from J, leaving 22 bases between. Germline V lookup: CDR1 MNHEY, CDR2 SMNVEV (reference sequence). The CDR3 is made up of 15 amino acids. The CDR3 here is CASTSTRGSRGEQFF. CDR3 sequence (DNA): TGTGCCAGCACGTCGACCCGGGGATCCCGAGGTGAGCAGTTCTTC.